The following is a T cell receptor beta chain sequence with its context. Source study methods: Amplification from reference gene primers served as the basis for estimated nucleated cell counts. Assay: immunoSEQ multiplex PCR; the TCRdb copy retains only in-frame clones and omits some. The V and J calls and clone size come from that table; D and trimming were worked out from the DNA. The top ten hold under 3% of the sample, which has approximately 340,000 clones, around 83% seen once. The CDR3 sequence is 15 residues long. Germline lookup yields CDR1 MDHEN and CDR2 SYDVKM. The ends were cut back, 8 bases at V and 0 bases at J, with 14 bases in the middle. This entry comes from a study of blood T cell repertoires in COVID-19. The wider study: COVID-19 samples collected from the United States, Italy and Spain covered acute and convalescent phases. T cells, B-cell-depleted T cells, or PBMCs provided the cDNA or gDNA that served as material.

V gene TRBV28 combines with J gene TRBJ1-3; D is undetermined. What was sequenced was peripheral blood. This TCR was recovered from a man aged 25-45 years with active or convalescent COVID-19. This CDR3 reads CASENGQSSGNTIYF. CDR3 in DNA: TGTGCCAGCGAGAATGGGCAAAGCTCTGGAAACACCATATATTTT.